This T cell receptor beta chain was retrieved from a study of blood T cell repertoires in COVID-19. Original analysis: Cell counts per sample came from amplifying reference gene primers. Repertoires were generated with immunoSEQ multiplex PCR, while TCRdb's copy carries only in-frame clones and drops some. The DNA was the basis for D and trimming; V, J and clone size are from that table. This table has tens of thousands of clones, about 88% appearing once. This CDR3 spans 12 amino acids. The V and J ends lost 7 bases and 3 bases, in that order; junction bases with no gene match: 5. The germline CDR1 and CDR2 sequences are SQVTM and ANQGSEA.

The source material was peripheral blood. This TCR was sampled from a man in his fifties or sixties with active COVID-19. The chain has TRBV29-1 and TRBJ2-7; 8 nucleotides agree with TRBD1. The CDR3 spells CSAEGTGYEQYF. CDR3 nucleotides: TGCAGCGCGGAAGGGACAGGCTACGAGCAGTACTTC.